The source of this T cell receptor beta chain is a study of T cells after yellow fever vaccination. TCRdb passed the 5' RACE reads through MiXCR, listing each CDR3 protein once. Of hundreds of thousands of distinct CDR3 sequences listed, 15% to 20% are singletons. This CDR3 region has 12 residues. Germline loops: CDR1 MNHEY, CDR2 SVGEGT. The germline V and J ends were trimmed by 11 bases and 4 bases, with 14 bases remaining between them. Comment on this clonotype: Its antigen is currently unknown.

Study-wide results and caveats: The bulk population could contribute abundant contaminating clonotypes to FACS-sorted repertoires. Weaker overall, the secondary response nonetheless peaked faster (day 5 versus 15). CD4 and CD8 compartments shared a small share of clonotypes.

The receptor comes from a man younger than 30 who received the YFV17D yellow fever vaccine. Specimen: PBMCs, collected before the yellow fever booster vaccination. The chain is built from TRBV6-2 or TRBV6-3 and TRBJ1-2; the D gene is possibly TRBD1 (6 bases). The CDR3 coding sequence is TGTGCCTCCAGCGTGGGGGCCTATGGCTACACCTTC. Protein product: CASSVGAYGYTF.